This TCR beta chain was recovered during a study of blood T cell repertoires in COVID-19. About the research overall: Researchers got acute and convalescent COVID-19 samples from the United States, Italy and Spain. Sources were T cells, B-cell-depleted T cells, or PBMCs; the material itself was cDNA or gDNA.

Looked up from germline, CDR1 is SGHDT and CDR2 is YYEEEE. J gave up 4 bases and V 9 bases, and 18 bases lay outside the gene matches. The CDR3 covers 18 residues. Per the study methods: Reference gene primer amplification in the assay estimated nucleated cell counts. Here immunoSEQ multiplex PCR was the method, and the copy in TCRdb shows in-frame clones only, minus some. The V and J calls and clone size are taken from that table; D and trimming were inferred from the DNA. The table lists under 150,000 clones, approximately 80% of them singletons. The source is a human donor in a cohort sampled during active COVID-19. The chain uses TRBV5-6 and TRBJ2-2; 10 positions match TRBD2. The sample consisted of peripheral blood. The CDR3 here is CATPAGQRGGRSTGELFF. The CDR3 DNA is TGTGCCACCCCAGCCGGCCAGCGGGGGGGCCGGAGCACCGGGGAGCTGTTTTTT.